These T cell receptor beta chains were read from a single sample in a study of Ad26.COV2.S vaccination and SARS-CoV-2 variants. Method: immunoSEQ multiplex PCR; TCRdb's copy keeps in-frame clones and lacks some. The sample has roughly 400,000 clones; 92% are singletons. This specimen consisted of peripheral blood, obtained in a trial of Ad26.COV2.S vaccine versus placebo. Receptors originate from a person aged 18-60 years who received the Ad26.COV2.S COVID-19 vaccine or a placebo. The CDR3 runs from the conserved cysteine through the conserved F or W. The D gene is left open where the match is weak. Clone size is not always given. Where it is, it says once, few, many or a class for expanded clones.

d_call: TRBD2
j_call: TRBJ2-3
clone_size: -
v_call: TRBV4-3
cdr3_aa: CASSQEGRGAEGTQYF
cdr3_nt: TGCGCCAGCAGCCAAGAAGGGCGGGGGGCGGAGGGTACGCAGTATTTT

d_call: -
j_call: TRBJ1-2
clone_size: -
v_call: TRBV4-1
cdr3_aa: CASRPTRIQEGNNYGYTF
cdr3_nt: TGCGCCAGCAGACCCACCCGGATACAGGAAGGGAATAACTATGGCTACACCTTC

d_call: -
j_call: TRBJ1-2
clone_size: -
v_call: TRBV30
cdr3_aa: CAWTIGGYGYTF
cdr3_nt: TGTGCCTGGACTATCGGGGGCTATGGCTACACCTTC

d_call: TRBD1
j_call: TRBJ2-7
clone_size: -
v_call: TRBV5-4
cdr3_aa: CASSGLGQGASYEQYF
cdr3_nt: TGTGCCAGCAGCGGACTGGGACAGGGAGCTTCCTACGAGCAGTACTTC

d_call: TRBD2
j_call: TRBJ2-4
clone_size: few
v_call: TRBV29-1
cdr3_aa: CSVASGDAKNIQYF
cdr3_nt: TGCAGCGTTGCTAGCGGCGACGCCAAAAACATTCAGTACTTC

d_call: -
j_call: TRBJ2-5
clone_size: -
v_call: TRBV3-1/TRBV3-2
cdr3_aa: CASSQDSGETQYF
cdr3_nt: TGTGCCAGCAGCCAAGATAGTGGGGAGACCCAGTACTTC

d_call: -
j_call: TRBJ2-2
clone_size: -
v_call: TRBV19
cdr3_aa: CASSPTTGNTGELFF
cdr3_nt: TGTGCCAGTAGTCCCACGACAGGGAACACCGGGGAGCTGTTTTTT

d_call: TRBD2
j_call: TRBJ2-1
clone_size: -
v_call: TRBV6-5
cdr3_aa: CASRYSGGAFEQFF
cdr3_nt: TGTGCCAGCAGATATAGCGGGGGGGCCTTTGAGCAGTTCTTC

d_call: -
j_call: TRBJ1-2
clone_size: -
v_call: TRBV6-5
cdr3_aa: CASSEYWGFGYTF
cdr3_nt: TGTGCCAGCAGCGAGTACTGGGGGTTTGGCTACACCTTC

d_call: -
j_call: TRBJ1-3
clone_size: -
v_call: TRBV27
cdr3_aa: CASSSRLGGTGNTIYF
cdr3_nt: TGTGCCAGCAGTTCCAGACTGGGGGGCACTGGAAACACCATATATTTT

d_call: -
j_call: TRBJ2-5
clone_size: -
v_call: TRBV20-1
cdr3_aa: CSAAAWETQYF
cdr3_nt: TGCAGTGCCGCTGCCTGGGAGACCCAGTACTTC

d_call: TRBD1
j_call: TRBJ1-2
clone_size: -
v_call: TRBV4-1
cdr3_aa: CASSQGGTGQSALKNYGYTF
cdr3_nt: TGCGCCAGCAGCCAAGGAGGGACAGGCCAATCCGCGCTTAAAAACTATGGCTACACCTTC

d_call: TRBD1
j_call: TRBJ2-7
clone_size: -
v_call: TRBV19
cdr3_aa: CASREWAGGYEQYF
cdr3_nt: TGTGCCAGTAGGGAGTGGGCAGGGGGATACGAGCAGTACTTC

d_call: TRBD1
j_call: TRBJ1-1
clone_size: once
v_call: TRBV30
cdr3_aa: CAWSPTGDEAFF
cdr3_nt: TGTGCCTGGAGCCCGACAGGGGATGAAGCTTTCTTT

d_call: -
j_call: TRBJ1-1
clone_size: few
v_call: TRBV27
cdr3_aa: CASRTGGTEAFF
cdr3_nt: TGTGCCAGCCGTACCGGCGGGACTGAAGCTTTCTTT

d_call: -
j_call: TRBJ2-5
clone_size: once
v_call: TRBV5-1
cdr3_aa: CASSLEGSKETQYF
cdr3_nt: TGCGCCAGCAGCTTGGAGGGGTCTAAAGAGACCCAGTACTTC

d_call: -
j_call: TRBJ2-5
clone_size: -
v_call: TRBV4-3
cdr3_aa: CASSHLREETQYF
cdr3_nt: TGCGCCAGCAGCCATCTCAGGGAAGAGACCCAGTACTTC

d_call: -
j_call: TRBJ1-1
clone_size: -
v_call: TRBV18
cdr3_aa: CASSPQGLIAEAFF
cdr3_nt: TGTGCCAGCTCACCTCAGGGCCTTATAGCTGAAGCTTTCTTT

d_call: -
j_call: TRBJ2-1
clone_size: -
v_call: TRBV19
cdr3_aa: CASRFEPGGVPGSSYNEQFF
cdr3_nt: TGTGCCAGTAGATTCGAACCGGGGGGCGTCCCCGGGAGCTCCTACAATGAGCAGTTCTTC

d_call: -
j_call: TRBJ1-2
clone_size: -
v_call: TRBV7-9
cdr3_aa: CASSSRSDGYTF
cdr3_nt: TGTGCCAGCAGCTCGCGGTCGGATGGCTACACCTTC

d_call: TRBD1
j_call: TRBJ1-2
clone_size: -
v_call: TRBV5-6
cdr3_aa: CASSLRQGSYGYTF
cdr3_nt: TGTGCCAGCAGCTTGAGACAGGGGTCCTATGGCTACACCTTC

d_call: -
j_call: TRBJ1-2
clone_size: once
v_call: TRBV19
cdr3_aa: CASSPRGREYGYTF
cdr3_nt: TGTGCCAGTAGTCCCCGTGGCAGAGAGTATGGCTACACCTTC

d_call: -
j_call: TRBJ2-3
clone_size: -
v_call: TRBV9
cdr3_aa: CASSEYPGSTDTQYF
cdr3_nt: TGTGCCAGCAGCGAATACCCGGGGTCCACAGATACGCAGTATTTT